The following is a TCR beta chain sequence with its context. These data originate in a study of Ad26.COV2.S vaccination and SARS-CoV-2 variants. Trimming shortened V by 3 bases and J by 5 bases, and 8 bases separated the two germline ends. This CDR3 has 13 residues. CDR1 and CDR2 (germline): SGHTA, FQGNSA. The data were produced by immunoSEQ multiplex PCR, yet TCRdb's version contains in-frame clones alone and is incomplete. The sample has a few hundred thousand clones; around 90% are singletons. Treatment: over 15 received Ad26.COV2.S at low or high dose, single or two shots; about 5 received placebo; per-sample allocation not given. Samples analyzed were those drawn on day 63 after the first vaccine or placebo injection.

The sequence was obtained from a person aged 18 to 65 who received the Ad26.COV2.S COVID-19 vaccine or a placebo. The sample in question was peripheral blood, obtained in a trial of Ad26.COV2.S vaccine versus placebo. V usage is TRBV7-2 and J usage is TRBJ2-1; D not resolved. The CDR3 DNA reads as TGTGCCAGCAGCTTCCGAATTGACAATGAGCAGTTCTTC. Encoded protein: CASSFRIDNEQFF.